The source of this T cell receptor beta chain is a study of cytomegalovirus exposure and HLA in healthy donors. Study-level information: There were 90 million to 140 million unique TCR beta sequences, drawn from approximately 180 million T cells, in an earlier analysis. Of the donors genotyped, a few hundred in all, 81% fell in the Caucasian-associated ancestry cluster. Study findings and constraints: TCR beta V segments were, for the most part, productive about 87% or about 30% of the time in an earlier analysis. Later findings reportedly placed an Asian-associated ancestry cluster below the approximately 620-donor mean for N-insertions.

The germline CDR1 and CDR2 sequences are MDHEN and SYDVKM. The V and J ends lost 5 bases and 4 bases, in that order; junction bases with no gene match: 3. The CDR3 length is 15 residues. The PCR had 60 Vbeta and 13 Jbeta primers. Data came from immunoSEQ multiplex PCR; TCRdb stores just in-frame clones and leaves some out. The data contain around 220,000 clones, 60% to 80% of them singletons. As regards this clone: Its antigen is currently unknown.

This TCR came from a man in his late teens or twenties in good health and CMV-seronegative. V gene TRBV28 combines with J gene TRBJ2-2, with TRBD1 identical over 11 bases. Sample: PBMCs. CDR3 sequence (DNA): TGTGCCAGCAGTCCCGGGACAGGGGGCACCGGGGAGCTGTTTTTT. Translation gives CASSPGTGGTGELFF.